This entry features one T cell receptor beta chain sequence. Its antigen is undetermined. This record comes from a study of CD8+CD57+ T cells in acquired aplastic anemia. Study context: Mean DNA quantity obtained from sorted CD4+ and CD8+ cells was about 3.5 ug. Healthy donor CD4+ samples were sequenced to a depth that averaged approximately 10 million reads. Overall study results and limits: The same twenty-nine CD8+ CDR3 sequences occurred in patients and in controls. For CD8+ Simpson's diversity, patients and controls showed no significant difference.

The template for TCR beta VDJ and CDR3 sequence profiling was genomic DNA. In TCRdb, the reads were re-called with MiXCR into one record per CDR3 protein. Among about 130,000 distinct CDR3 sequences listed, over 45% were seen once. CDR3 length: 17 amino acids. Germline lookup yields CDR1 LGHNA and CDR2 YNFKEQ. The V end lost 0 bases, the J end lost 2 bases, and 17 bases lay between the germline ends. The clonotype was recovered from a human donor in good health, serving as a control. Sequenced sample: sorted CD4+, CD8+, or CD8+CD57+ T cells (not recorded which) from PBMCs. This chain joins TRBV4-2 and TRBJ2-7, with D maybe TRBD2 (6 bases). CDR3 sequence: CASSQDLAATTPYEQYF. CDR3 in DNA: TGTGCCAGCAGCCAAGATTTAGCGGCTACTACTCCCTACGAGCAGTACTTC.